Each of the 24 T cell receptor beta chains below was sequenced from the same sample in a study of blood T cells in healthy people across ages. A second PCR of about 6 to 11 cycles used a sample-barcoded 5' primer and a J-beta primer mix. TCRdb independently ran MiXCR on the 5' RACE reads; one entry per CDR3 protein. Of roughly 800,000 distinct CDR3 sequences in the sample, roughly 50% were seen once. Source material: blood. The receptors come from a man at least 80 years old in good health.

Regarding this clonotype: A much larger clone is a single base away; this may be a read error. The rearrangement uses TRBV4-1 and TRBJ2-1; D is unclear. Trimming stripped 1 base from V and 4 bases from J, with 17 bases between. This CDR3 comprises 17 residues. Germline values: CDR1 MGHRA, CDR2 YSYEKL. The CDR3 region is CASSQVDVVSFYNEQFF. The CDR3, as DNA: TGCGCCAGCAGCCAAGTCGACGTAGTCTCTTTTTACAATGAGCAGTTCTTC.

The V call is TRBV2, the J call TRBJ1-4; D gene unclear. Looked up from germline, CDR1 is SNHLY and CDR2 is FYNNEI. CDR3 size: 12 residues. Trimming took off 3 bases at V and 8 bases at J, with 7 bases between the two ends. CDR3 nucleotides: TGTGCCAGCAGTGAGTTTGACGAAAAACTGTTTTTT. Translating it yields CASSEFDEKLFF.

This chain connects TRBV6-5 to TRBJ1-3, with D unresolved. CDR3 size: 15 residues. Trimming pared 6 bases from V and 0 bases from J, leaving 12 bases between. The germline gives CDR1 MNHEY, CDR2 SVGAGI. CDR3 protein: CASRLTHLSGNTIYF. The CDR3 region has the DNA TGTGCCAGCAGACTCACACATCTCTCTGGAAACACCATATATTTT.

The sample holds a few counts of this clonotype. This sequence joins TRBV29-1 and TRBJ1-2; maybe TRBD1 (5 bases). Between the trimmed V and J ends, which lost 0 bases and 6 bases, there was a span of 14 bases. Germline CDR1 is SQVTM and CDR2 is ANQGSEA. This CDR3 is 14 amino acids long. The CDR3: CSVEEAAGSNGYTF. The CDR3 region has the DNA TGCAGCGTTGAAGAGGCGGCAGGGTCTAATGGCTACACCTTC.

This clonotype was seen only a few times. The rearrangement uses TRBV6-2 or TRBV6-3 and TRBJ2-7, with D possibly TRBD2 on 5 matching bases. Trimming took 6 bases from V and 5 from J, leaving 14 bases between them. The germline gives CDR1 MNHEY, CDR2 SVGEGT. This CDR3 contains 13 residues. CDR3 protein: CASRLTGENEQYF. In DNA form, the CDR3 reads TGTGCCAGCAGGCTAACCGGGGAAAACGAGCAGTACTTC.

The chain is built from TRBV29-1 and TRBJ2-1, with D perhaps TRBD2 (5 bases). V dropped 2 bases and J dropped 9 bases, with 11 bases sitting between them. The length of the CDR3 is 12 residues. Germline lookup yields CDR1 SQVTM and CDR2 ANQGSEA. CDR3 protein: CSVESGIGEQFF. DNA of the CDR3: TGCAGCGTTGAATCGGGGATTGGTGAGCAGTTCTTC.

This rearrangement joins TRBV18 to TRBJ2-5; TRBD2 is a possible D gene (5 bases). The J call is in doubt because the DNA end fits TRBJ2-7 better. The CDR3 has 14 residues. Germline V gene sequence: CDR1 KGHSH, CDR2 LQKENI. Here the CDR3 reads CASSPILGGYEQYF. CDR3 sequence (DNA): TGTGCCAGCTCACCTATACTAGGTGGGTACGAGCAGTACTTC.

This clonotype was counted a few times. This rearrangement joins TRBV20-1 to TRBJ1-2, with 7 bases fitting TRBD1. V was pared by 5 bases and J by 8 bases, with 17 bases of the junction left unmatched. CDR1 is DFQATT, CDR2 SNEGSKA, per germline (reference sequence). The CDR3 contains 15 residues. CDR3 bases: TGCAGTGCTGGACCGGGACAGAAGGTCGTGGGGGGCTACACCTTC. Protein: CSAGPGQKVVGGYTF.

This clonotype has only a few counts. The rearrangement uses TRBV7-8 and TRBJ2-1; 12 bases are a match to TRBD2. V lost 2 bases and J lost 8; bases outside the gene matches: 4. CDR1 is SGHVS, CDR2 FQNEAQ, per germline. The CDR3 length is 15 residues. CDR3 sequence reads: CASSLSLAGGDEQFF. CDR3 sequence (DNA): TGTGCCAGCAGCTTAAGTCTAGCGGGAGGGGATGAGCAGTTCTTC.

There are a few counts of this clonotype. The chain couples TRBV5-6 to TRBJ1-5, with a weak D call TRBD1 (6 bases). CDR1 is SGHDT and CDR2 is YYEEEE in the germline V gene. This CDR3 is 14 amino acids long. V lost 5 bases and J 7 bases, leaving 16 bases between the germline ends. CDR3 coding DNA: TGTGCCAGCAGTCAGGGGTTAGTAGGACAGCCCCAGCATTTT. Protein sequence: CASSQGLVGQPQHF. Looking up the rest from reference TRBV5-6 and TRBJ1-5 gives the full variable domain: DAGVTQSPTHLIKTRGQQVTLRCSPKSGHDTVSWYQQALGQGPQFIFQYYEEEERQRGNFPDRFSGHQFPNYSSELNVNALLLGDSALYLCASSQGLVGQPQHFGDGTRLSIL.

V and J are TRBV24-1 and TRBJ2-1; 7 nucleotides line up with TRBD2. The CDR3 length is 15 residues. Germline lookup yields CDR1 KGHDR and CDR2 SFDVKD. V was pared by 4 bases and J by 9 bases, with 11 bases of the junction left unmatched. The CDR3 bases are TGTGCCACCAGTGAGCCGGGAGGCCCCGGTAGTGAGCAGTTCTTC. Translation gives CATSEPGGPGSEQFF.

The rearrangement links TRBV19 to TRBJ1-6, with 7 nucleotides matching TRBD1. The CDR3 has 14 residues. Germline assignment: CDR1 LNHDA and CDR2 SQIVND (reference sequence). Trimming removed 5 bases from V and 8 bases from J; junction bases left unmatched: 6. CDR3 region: CASSLDRDDSPLHF. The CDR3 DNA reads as TGTGCCAGTAGTCTCGACAGGGACGATTCACCCCTCCACTTT.

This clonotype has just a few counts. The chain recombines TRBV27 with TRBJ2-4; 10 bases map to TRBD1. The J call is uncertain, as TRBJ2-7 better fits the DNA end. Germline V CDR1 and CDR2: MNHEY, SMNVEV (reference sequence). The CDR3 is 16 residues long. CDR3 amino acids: CASSLRVGTGVNEQYF. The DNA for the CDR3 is TGTGCCAGCAGTTTAAGGGTGGGGACAGGGGTCAACGAGCAGTACTTC.

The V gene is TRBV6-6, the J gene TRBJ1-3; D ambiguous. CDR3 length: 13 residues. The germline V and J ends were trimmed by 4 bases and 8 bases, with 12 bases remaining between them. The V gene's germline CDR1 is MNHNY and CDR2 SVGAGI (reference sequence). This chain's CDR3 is CASSSGLWDTIYF. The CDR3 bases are TGTGCCAGCAGTTCCGGACTTTGGGACACCATATATTTT.

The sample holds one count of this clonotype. Written as DNA, the CDR3 is TGTGCCAGCAGTCGTTCGGGGCTCTTCAATCAGCCCCAGCATTTT. This codes for CASSRSGLFNQPQHF. The V call is TRBV6-5, the J call TRBJ1-5; maybe TRBD1 (5 bases). CDR1 MNHEY and CDR2 SVGAGI come from the germline V gene. V was shortened by 5 bases and J by 3 bases, with 14 bases between the two germline ends. The CDR3 sequence is 15 residues long.

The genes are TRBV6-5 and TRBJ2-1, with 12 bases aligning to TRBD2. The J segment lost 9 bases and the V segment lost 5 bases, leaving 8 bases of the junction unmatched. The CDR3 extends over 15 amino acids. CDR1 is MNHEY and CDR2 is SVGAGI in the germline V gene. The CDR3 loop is CASSPRLAGDIEQFF. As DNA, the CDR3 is TGTGCCAGCAGTCCTAGACTAGCGGGAGACATTGAGCAGTTCTTC.

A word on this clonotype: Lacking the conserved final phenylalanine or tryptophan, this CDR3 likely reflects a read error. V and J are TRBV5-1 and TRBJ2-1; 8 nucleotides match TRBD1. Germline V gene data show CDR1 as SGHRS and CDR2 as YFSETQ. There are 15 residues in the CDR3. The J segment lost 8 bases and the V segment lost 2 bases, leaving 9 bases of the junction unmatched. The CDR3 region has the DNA TGCGCCAGCAGCTTCTACAGGGGGGTTTTAGATGAGCAGTTCTTG. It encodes CASSFYRGVLDEQFL.

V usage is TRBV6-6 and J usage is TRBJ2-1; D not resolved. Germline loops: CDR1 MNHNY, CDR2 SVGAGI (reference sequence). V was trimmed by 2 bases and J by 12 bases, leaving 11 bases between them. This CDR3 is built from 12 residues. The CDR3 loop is CASSYEGWGQFF. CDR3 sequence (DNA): TGTGCCAGCAGTTACGAAGGCTGGGGGCAGTTCTTC.

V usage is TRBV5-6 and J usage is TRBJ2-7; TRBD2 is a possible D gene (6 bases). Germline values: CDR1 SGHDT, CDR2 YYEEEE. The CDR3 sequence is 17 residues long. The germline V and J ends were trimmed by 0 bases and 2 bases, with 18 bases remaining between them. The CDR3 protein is CASSLGDGRLQPYEQYF. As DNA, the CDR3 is TGTGCCAGCAGCTTGGGAGACGGGAGACTCCAACCCTACGAGCAGTACTTC.

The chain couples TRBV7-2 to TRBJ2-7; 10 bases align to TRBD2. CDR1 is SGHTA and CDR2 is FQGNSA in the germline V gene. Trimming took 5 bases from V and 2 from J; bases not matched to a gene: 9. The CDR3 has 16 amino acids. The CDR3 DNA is TGTGCCAGCAGCGCGCGGCCTAGCGGGGGCCCCTACGAGCAGTACTTC. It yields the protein CASSARPSGGPYEQYF.

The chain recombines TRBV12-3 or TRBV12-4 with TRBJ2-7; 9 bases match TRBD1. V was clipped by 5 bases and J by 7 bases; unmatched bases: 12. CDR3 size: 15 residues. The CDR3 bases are TGTGCCAGCAGTCCACCGGGACAGGGACCCCAGGAGCAGTACTTC. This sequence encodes CASSPPGQGPQEQYF.

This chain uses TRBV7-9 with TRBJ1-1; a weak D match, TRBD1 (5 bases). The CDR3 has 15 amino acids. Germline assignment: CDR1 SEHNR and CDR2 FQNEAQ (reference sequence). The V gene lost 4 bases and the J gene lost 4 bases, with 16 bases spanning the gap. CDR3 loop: CASSSGGGAVTEAFF. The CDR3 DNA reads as TGTGCCAGCAGCTCCGGAGGTGGGGCGGTCACTGAAGCTTTCTTT.

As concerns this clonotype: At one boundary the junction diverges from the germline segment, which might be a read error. CDR3 in amino acids: CASSPDPRTSGRGYTQYF. The DNA of the CDR3 is TGCGCCAGCAGTCCTGACCCTAGGACTAGCGGGAGGGGGTATACGCAGTATTTT. The gene calls are TRBV7-3 and TRBJ2-3; 15 bases align to TRBD2. Germline CDR1 SGHTA, CDR2 FQGTGA. The CDR3 length is 18 residues.

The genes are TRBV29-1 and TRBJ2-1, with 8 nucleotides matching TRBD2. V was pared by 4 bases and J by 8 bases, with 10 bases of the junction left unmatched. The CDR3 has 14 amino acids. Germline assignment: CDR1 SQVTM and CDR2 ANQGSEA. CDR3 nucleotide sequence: TGCAGCGTTGTCGGCGGGAGGCATGTCGATGAGCAGTTCTTC. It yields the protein CSVVGGRHVDEQFF.